This T cell receptor (beta chain) was captured by sequencing in a study of chemoradiotherapy in HPV16-positive cancers. At the level of the study: Candidate HPV-specific T-cell clones and common TCR motifs came from functional assays in a couple of HPV16-positive patients.

General study results and limits: Functional assays defining HPV-specific T cells used only a couple of HPV16-positive patients. HPV-responsive T-cell expansion during chemoradiotherapy was linked to improved recurrence-free survival in HPV16-positive patients.

For this clone: Its antigen remains unknown.

Germline V CDR1 and CDR2: SGHVS, FNYEAQ. V was cut by 5 bases and J by 1 base, with 17 bases left in between. The CDR3 consists of 16 residues. Sequencing used immunoSEQ multiplex PCR; TCRdb keeps in-frame clones, though not all of them. This table has 3,500 to 5,500 clones, 90% appearing once. The sample was acquired from a patient who underwent chemoradiotherapy. V and J are TRBV7-6 and TRBJ2-5, with D perhaps being TRBD1 or TRBD2 (5 bases each). The origin of this receptor is a human donor with HPV-associated anogenital cancer. The CDR3 nucleotides are TGTGCCAGCAGCCAAAGTCCGGGACGCACCCAAGAGACCCAGTACTTC. Residues: CASSQSPGRTQETQYF.